This TCR beta chain was recorded in a study of control samples from healthy donors and cancer patients. The table came from immunoSEQ multiplex PCR; TCRdb's copy has only in-frame clones and leaves some out. Of roughly 130,000 clones in the sample, 75% to 95% were seen once. Germline CDR1 reads MNHNY; CDR2 reads SVGAGI (reference sequence). This CDR3 region has 13 residues. V shed 7 bases, J shed 5 bases, and the junction held 7 bases outside the gene matches. This chain links TRBV6-6 with TRBJ1-2; 7 nucleotides agree with TRBD1. The TCR was taken from a man aged 18-30 years in good health. Sequences were obtained from blood. The DNA of the CDR3 is TGTGCCAGCACGGGCAGGGGGGGATATGGCTACACCTTC. Amino acid sequence: CASTGRGGYGYTF.